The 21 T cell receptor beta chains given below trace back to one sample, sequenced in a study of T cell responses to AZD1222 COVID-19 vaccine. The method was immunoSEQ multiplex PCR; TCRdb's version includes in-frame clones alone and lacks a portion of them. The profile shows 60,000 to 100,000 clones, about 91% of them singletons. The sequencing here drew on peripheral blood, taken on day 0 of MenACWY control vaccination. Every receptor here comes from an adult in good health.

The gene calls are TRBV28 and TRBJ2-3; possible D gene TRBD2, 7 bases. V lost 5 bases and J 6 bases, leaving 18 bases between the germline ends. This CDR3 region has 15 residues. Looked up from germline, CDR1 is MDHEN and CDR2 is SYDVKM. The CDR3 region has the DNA TGTGCCAGCAGTCGTCGGGGGGCAGGCCCGGATACGCAGTATTTT. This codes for CASSRRGAGPDTQYF.

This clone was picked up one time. As DNA, the CDR3 is TGCGCCAGCAGCATCAACCCGGGTCCTCAAACCTACGAGCAGTACTTC. Protein product: CASSINPGPQTYEQYF. V and J are TRBV4-1 and TRBJ2-7; D ambiguous. This CDR3 spans 16 amino acids. Germline assignment: CDR1 MGHRA and CDR2 YSYEKL. V shed 5 bases and J shed 2 bases, with 19 bases lying between them.

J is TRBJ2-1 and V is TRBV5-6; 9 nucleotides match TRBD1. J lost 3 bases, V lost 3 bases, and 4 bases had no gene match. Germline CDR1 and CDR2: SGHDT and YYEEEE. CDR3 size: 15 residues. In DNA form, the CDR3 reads TGTGCCAGCAGCTATGGGACAGGGATCTACAATGAGCAGTTCTTC. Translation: CASSYGTGIYNEQFF.

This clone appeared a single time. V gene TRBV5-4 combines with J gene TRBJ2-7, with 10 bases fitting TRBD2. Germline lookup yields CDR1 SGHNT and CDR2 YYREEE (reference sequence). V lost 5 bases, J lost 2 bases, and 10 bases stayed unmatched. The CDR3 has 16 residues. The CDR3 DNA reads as TGTGCCAGCAGGGAGGACCTAGCGGGAGCTGCCTACGAGCAGTACTTC. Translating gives CASREDLAGAAYEQYF. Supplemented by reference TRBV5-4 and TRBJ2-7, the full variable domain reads ETGVTQSPTHLIKTRGQQVTLRCSSQSGHNTVSWYQQALGQGPQFIFQYYREEENGRGNFPPRFSGLQFPNYSSELNVNALELDDSALYLCASREDLAGAAYEQYFGPGTRLTVT.

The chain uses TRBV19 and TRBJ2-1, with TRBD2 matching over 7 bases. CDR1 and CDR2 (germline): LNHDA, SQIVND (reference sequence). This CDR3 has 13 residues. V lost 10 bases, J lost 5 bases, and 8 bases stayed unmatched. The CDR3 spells CATSGDYNNEQFF. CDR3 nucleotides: TGTGCCACCTCCGGGGACTACAACAATGAGCAGTTCTTC.

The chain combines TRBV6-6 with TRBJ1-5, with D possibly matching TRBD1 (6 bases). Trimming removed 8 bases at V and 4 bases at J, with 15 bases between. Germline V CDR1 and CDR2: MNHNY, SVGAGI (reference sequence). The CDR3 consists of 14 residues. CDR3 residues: CASWDTKSNQPQHF. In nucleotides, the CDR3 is TGTGCCAGCTGGGACACCAAGTCGAATCAGCCCCAGCATTTT.

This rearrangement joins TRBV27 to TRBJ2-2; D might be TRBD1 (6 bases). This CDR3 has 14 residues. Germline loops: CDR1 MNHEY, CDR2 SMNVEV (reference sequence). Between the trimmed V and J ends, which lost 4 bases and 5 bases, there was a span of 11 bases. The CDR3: CASSSLQGTGELFF. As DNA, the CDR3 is TGTGCCAGCAGTTCGCTACAGGGTACCGGGGAGCTGTTTTTT.

The CDR3 coding sequence is TGTGCCACCAGTGATTGGACAGGGCACGCTTTCTTT. Amino acid sequence: CATSDWTGHAFF. J is TRBJ1-1 and V is TRBV24-1; TRBD1 matches at 8 bases. The CDR3 runs to 12 residues. Germline V CDR1 and CDR2: KGHDR, SFDVKD. With 2 bases clipped from V and 11 bases from J, the junction kept 3 bases outside the gene matches.

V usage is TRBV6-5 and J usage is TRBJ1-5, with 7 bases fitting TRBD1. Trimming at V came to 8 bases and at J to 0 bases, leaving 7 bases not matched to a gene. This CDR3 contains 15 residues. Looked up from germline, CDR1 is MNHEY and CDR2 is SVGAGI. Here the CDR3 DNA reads TGTGCCAGCCGATTGACAGGGACTAGCAATCAGCCCCAGCATTTT. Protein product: CASRLTGTSNQPQHF.

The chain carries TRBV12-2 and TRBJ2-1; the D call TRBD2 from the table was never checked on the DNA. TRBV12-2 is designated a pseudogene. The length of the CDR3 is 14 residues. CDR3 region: CASKRGYSYNEQFF. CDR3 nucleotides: TGTGCAAGTAAGCGGGGGTACTCCTACAATGAGCAGTTCTTC.

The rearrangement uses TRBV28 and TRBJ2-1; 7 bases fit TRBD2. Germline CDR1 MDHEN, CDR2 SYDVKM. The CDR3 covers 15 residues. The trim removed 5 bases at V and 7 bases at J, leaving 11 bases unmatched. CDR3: CASSITSDILNEQFF. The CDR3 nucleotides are TGTGCCAGCAGTATAACTAGCGATATACTAAATGAGCAGTTCTTC.

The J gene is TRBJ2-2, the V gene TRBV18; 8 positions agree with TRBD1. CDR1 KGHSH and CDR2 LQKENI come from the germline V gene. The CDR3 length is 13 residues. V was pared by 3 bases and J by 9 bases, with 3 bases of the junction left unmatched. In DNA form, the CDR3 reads TGTGCCAGCTCACCGACAGGGGAGAGGGAGCTGTTTTTT. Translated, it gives CASSPTGERELFF.

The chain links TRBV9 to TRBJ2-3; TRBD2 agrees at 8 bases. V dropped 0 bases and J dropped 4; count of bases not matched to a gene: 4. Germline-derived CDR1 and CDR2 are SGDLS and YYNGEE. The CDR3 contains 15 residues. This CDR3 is CASSVASGSPDTQYF. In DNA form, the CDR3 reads TGTGCCAGCAGCGTAGCCAGCGGGAGCCCAGATACGCAGTATTTT.

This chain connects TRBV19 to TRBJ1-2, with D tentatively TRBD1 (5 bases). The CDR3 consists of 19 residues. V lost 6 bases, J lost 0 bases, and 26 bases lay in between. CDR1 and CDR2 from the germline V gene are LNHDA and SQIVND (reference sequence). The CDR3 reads CASSLYGAFGTAPNYGYTF. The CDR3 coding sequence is TGTGCCAGTAGCCTATACGGGGCGTTTGGGACCGCCCCTAACTATGGCTACACCTTC.

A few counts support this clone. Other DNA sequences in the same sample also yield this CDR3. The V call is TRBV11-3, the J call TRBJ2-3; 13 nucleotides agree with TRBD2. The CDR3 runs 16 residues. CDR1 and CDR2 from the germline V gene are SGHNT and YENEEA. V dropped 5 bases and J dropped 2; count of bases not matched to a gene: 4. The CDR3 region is CASSRGLAGDTDTQYF. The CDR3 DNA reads TGTGCCAGCAGCCGTGGACTAGCGGGAGACACAGATACGCAGTATTTT.

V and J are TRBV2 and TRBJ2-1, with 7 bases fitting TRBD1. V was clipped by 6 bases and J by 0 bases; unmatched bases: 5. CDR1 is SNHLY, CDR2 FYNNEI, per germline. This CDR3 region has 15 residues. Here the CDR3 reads CASSGQASSYNEQFF. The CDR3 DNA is TGTGCCAGCAGCGGACAGGCGAGCTCCTACAATGAGCAGTTCTTC.

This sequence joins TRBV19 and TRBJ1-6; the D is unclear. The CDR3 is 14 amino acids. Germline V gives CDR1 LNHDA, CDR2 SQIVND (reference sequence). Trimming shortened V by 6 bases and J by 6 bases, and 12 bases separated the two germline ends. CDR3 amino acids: CASRWGGPNSPLHF. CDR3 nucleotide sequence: TGTGCCAGTAGATGGGGAGGACCTAATTCACCCCTCCACTTT.

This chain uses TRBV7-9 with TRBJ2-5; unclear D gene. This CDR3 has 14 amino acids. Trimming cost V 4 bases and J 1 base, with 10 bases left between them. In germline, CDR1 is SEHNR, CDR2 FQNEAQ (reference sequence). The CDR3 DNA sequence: TGTGCCAGCAGCTCACCCGGACCCCAAGAGACCCAGTACTTC. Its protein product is CASSSPGPQETQYF.

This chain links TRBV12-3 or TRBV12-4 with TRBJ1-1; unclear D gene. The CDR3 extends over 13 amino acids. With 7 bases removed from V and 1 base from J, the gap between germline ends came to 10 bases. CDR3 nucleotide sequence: TGTGCCAGCATGTATTATCAGAACACTGAAGCTTTCTTT. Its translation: CASMYYQNTEAFF.

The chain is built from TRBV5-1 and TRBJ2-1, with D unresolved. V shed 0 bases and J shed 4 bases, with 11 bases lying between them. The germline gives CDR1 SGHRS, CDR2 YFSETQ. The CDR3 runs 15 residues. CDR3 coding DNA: TGCGCCAGCAGCTTGGCCTCAACCGGGTACAATGAGCAGTTCTTC. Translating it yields CASSLASTGYNEQFF.

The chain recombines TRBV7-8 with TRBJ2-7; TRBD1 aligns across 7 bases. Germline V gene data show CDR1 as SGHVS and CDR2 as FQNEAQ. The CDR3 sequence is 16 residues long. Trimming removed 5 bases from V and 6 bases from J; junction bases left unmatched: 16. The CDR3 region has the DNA TGTGCCAGCAGCCCCAGACAGGGAGAAAATTTGGGCGAGCAGTACTTC. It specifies CASSPRQGENLGEQYF.